Below, one T cell receptor beta chain is given with its context. This table comes from immunoSEQ multiplex PCR, and its TCRdb copy is limited to in-frame clones, with some not included. Found here are 70,000 or so clones, 92% of them singletons; the top ten hold around 2.8%. The V gene's germline CDR1 is SEHNR and CDR2 FQNEAQ (reference sequence). CDR3 length: 15 residues. V gave up 5 bases and J gave up 2 bases, with 15 bases separating them. This sample was taken from a study of T cells after somatic rescue of genetic block. Sequencing used peripheral blood mononuclear cells (PBMCs). The rearrangement uses TRBV7-9 and TRBJ1-2; D may be TRBD1 (6 bases). This TCR was sampled from a man in his forties. CDR3 sequence: CASSLHDRSNYGYTF. For the CDR3, the DNA is TGTGCCAGCAGCCTGCACGACAGGTCGAACTATGGCTACACCTTC.